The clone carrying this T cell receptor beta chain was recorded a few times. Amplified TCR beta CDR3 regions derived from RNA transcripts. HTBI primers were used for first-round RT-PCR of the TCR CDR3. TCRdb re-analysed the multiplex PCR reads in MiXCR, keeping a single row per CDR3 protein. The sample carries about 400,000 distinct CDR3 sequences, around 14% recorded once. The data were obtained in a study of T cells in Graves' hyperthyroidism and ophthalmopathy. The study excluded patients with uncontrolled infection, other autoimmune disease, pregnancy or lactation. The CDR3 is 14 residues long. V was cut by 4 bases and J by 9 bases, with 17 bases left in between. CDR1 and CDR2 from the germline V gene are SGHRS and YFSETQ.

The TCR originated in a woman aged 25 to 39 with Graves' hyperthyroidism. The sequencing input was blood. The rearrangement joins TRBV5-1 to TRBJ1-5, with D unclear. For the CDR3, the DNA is TGCGCCAGCAGCCCGGACGGAGGACTACGGCCCCAGCATTTT. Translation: CASSPDGGLRPQHF. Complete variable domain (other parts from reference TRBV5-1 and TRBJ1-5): KAGVTQTPRYLIKTRGQQVTLSCSPISGHRSVSWYQQTPGQGLQFLFEYFSETQRNKGNFPGRFSGRQFSNSRSEMNVSTLELGDSALYLCASSPDGGLRPQHFGDGTRLSIL.